This TCR beta chain was recovered during a study of cytomegalovirus exposure and HLA in healthy donors. PCR was performed using 60 Vbeta and 13 Jbeta primers. Method: immunoSEQ multiplex PCR; TCRdb's copy keeps in-frame clones and lacks some. The sample holds some 150,000 clones; about 80% are singletons and the top ten take roughly 2%. CDR1 is SEHNR, CDR2 FQNEAQ, per germline (reference sequence). After removal of 0 bases from V and 8 bases from J, the junction contained 2 bases not matched to a gene. The length of the CDR3 is 13 residues. Study outcomes and limitations: In vitro experiments confirmed that three CMV-associated chains were specific for CMV antigens. As a later analysis revealed, the rate of TCR association differed by HLA locus, with DRB1 most and HLA-C fewest. Roughly even sequencing depth across donors was the assumption behind the presence/absence analyses. Among donors in an Asian-associated ancestry cluster, a later analysis reportedly found fewer N-insertions than the approximately 670-donor mean.

This clone was seen only a few times. Its antigen remains unidentified. The V gene is TRBV7-9, the J gene TRBJ1-1, with 8 bases matching TRBD1. The sequencing input was PBMCs. The sequence derives from a man aged 30 to 45 in good health and CMV-seronegative. CDR3 sequence reads: CASSLAGQGEAFF. For the CDR3, the DNA is TGTGCCAGCAGCTTAGCAGGACAGGGCGAAGCTTTCTTT.